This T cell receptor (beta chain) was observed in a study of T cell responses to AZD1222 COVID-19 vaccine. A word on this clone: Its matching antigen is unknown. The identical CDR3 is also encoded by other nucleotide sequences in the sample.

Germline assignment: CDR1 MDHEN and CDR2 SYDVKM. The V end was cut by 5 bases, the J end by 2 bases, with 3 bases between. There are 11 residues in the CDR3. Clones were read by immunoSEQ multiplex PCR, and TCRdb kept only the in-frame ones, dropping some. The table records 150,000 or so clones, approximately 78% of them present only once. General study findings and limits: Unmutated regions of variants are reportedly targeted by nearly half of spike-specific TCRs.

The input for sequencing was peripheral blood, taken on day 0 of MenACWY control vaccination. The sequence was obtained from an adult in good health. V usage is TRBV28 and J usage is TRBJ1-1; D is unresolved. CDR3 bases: TGTGCCAGCAGTCCTAACACTGAAGCTTTCTTT. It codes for CASSPNTEAFF.